The rows below give T cell receptor beta chains drawn from one sample of a study of spatial heterogeneity in lung cancer. TCRdb re-called the 5' RACE reads with MiXCR, one entry per CDR3 protein. The sample has 100,000 to 110,000 distinct CDR3 sequences, approximately 4.4% seen once; the top ten hold approximately 21%. The sample was lung tumor tissue, taken at surgery. These receptors were taken from a male donor with early-stage non-small cell lung cancer. The CDR3 runs from the conserved cysteine through the conserved F or W. Each record gives: D gene, J gene, clone size, V gene, CDR3 protein, CDR3 DNA. A D gene is named only where the DNA matches it firmly. Rows may omit the clone size; those that give it use once, few, many or a size class.

D: TRBD2; J: TRBJ2-3; size: few; V: TRBV4-2; CDR3: CASSQDRGVAGDTQYF; DNA: TGTGCCAGCAGCCAAGATCGTGGAGTAGCGGGAGATACGCAGTATTTT
D: TRBD1; J: TRBJ1-4; size: many; V: TRBV25-1; CDR3: CASSDRLGQGVEKLFF; DNA: TGTGCCAGCAGTGATCGATTAGGACAGGGGGTAGAAAAACTGTTTTTT
D: -; J: TRBJ2-7; size: many; V: TRBV5-1; CDR3: CASSINSYEQYF; DNA: TGCGCCAGCAGCATAAATAGCTACGAGCAGTACTTC
D: TRBD1; J: TRBJ1-5; size: few; V: TRBV29-1; CDR3: CSVLTGANQPQHF; DNA: TGCAGCGTTCTTACAGGGGCAAATCAGCCCCAGCATTTT
D: -; J: TRBJ2-3; size: few; V: TRBV5-1; CDR3: CASSWGTLTDTQYF; DNA: TGCGCCAGCAGTTGGGGAACCCTCACAGATACGCAGTATTTT
D: -; J: TRBJ1-5; size: many; V: TRBV6-2/TRBV6-3; CDR3: CASSYGASNQPQHF; DNA: TGTGCCAGCAGTTACGGGGCAAGCAATCAGCCCCAGCATTTT
D: -; J: TRBJ1-5; size: many; V: TRBV5-5; CDR3: CASSLGPAIGTNQPQHF; DNA: TGTGCCAGCAGCTTGGGTCCGGCGATCGGGACCAATCAGCCCCAGCATTTT
D: TRBD2; J: TRBJ2-2; size: many; V: TRBV3-1; CDR3: CASSQVAGVTGELFF; DNA: TGTGCCAGCAGCCAAGTTGCGGGAGTTACCGGGGAGCTGTTTTTT
D: -; J: TRBJ1-4; size: many; V: TRBV28; CDR3: CASNGDSEKLFF; DNA: TGTGCCAGCAATGGGGACTCAGAAAAACTGTTTTTT
D: -; J: TRBJ2-7; size: many; V: TRBV2; CDR3: CASSQLGTAFSYEQYF; DNA: TGTGCCAGCAGTCAGTTGGGCACGGCCTTCTCCTACGAGCAGTACTTC
D: TRBD2; J: TRBJ2-1; size: -; V: TRBV20-1; CDR3: CSARAFRPSAGVHNEQFF; DNA: TGCAGTGCTAGAGCATTTCGCCCCTCCGCGGGAGTCCACAATGAGCAGTTCTTC
D: TRBD2; J: TRBJ2-7; size: many; V: TRBV6-5; CDR3: CASKTSGRALEQYF; DNA: TGTGCCAGCAAGACTAGCGGGAGGGCACTCGAGCAGTACTTC
D: TRBD2; J: TRBJ2-7; size: many; V: TRBV3-1; CDR3: CASSQNWASGYEQYF; DNA: TGTGCCAGCAGCCAAAATTGGGCTAGCGGGTACGAGCAGTACTTC
D: -; J: TRBJ1-2; size: many; V: TRBV12-3/TRBV12-4; CDR3: CASSLRGFNYGYTF; DNA: TGTGCCAGCAGTTTACGGGGTTTTAACTATGGCTACACCTTC
D: -; J: TRBJ2-1; size: few; V: TRBV5-1; CDR3: CASSAALSRELDEQFF; DNA: TGCGCCAGCAGCGCCGCCCTGTCCAGGGAGTTGGATGAGCAGTTCTTC
D: -; J: TRBJ2-3; size: many; V: TRBV7-7; CDR3: CASSFGQTDTQYF; DNA: TGTGCTAGCAGCTTTGGACAGACAGATACGCAGTATTTT
D: -; J: TRBJ2-1; size: many; V: TRBV3-1; CDR3: CASSQLSAGYNEQFF; DNA: TGTGCCAGCAGCCAACTTAGTGCCGGTTACAATGAGCAGTTCTTC
D: -; J: TRBJ2-5; size: many; V: TRBV27; CDR3: CASSLRPLQGFHETQYF; DNA: TGTGCCAGCAGTCTCCGTCCCCTTCAGGGATTTCACGAGACCCAGTACTTC
D: -; J: TRBJ2-3; size: -; V: TRBV20-1; CDR3: CSARVGPTQYF; DNA: TGCAGTGCTAGAGTGGGGCCTACGCAGTATTTT
D: TRBD1; J: TRBJ1-4; size: many; V: TRBV20-1; CDR3: CSARATATGVYEKLFF; DNA: TGCAGTGCTAGAGCTACCGCGACAGGGGTATACGAAAAACTGTTTTTT
D: TRBD2; J: TRBJ2-7; size: -; V: TRBV4-1; CDR3: CASSQARPDRLAEIYEQYF; DNA: TGCGCCAGCAGCCAGGCCAGGCCAGACAGACTAGCGGAAATCTACGAGCAGTACTTC
D: TRBD2; J: TRBJ2-5; size: -; V: TRBV5-1; CDR3: CASSSGLADYGGETQYF; DNA: TGCGCCAGCAGCTCGGGACTAGCGGACTACGGCGGGGAGACCCAGTACTTC
D: -; J: TRBJ2-7; size: few; V: TRBV12-5; CDR3: CASGLSQGGLVDEQYF; DNA: TGTGCTAGTGGTTTGTCTCAGGGTGGACTTGTCGACGAGCAGTACTTC
D: -; J: TRBJ1-2; size: many; V: TRBV20-1; CDR3: CSARPTGPNYGYTF; DNA: TGCAGTGCTAGGCCAACGGGGCCGAACTATGGCTACACCTTC
D: -; J: TRBJ1-5; size: -; V: TRBV28; CDR3: CATQWGVRNQPQHF; DNA: TGTGCCACCCAATGGGGGGTTCGGAATCAGCCCCAGCATTTT
D: -; J: TRBJ2-3; size: many; V: TRBV5-1; CDR3: CASSLVFSKRRSDTQYF; DNA: TGCGCCAGCAGCTTGGTTTTTTCGAAGCGGAGATCAGATACGCAGTATTTT
D: TRBD2; J: TRBJ2-3; size: few; V: TRBV11-2; CDR3: CASSLGGLAGVDTQYF; DNA: TGTGCCAGCAGCTTAGGCGGACTAGCGGGAGTCGATACGCAGTATTTT
D: TRBD2; J: TRBJ2-6; size: -; V: TRBV4-1; CDR3: CASSPLAGVAGANVLTF; DNA: TGCGCCAGCAGCCCTCTAGCGGGAGTGGCAGGGGCCAACGTCCTGACTTTC
D: TRBD2; J: TRBJ2-7; size: many; V: TRBV5-1; CDR3: CASSLDKNSGSYF; DNA: TGCGCCAGCAGCTTGGACAAGAATAGCGGGAGTTACTTC
D: -; J: TRBJ2-3; size: many; V: TRBV5-6; CDR3: CASSRWDFTDTQYF; DNA: TGTGCCAGCAGCCGATGGGACTTCACAGATACGCAGTATTTT
D: -; J: TRBJ1-2; size: many; V: TRBV12-3/TRBV12-4; CDR3: CASSFYLGGTSNYGYTF; DNA: TGTGCCAGCAGTTTCTACCTAGGGGGAACCTCTAACTATGGCTACACCTTC
D: TRBD1; J: TRBJ2-7; size: many; V: TRBV6-5; CDR3: CASRPDRRTYYEQYF; DNA: TGTGCCAGCAGGCCGGACAGGAGGACATACTACGAGCAGTACTTC
D: -; J: TRBJ2-1; size: many; V: TRBV12-3/TRBV12-4; CDR3: CASSRGPGEQFF; DNA: TGTGCCAGCAGCAGAGGGCCTGGTGAGCAGTTCTTC
D: -; J: TRBJ2-6; size: few; V: TRBV18; CDR3: CASSASRGHSGANVLTF; DNA: TGTGCCAGCTCCGCCTCTAGGGGCCACTCTGGGGCCAACGTCCTGACTTTC
D: TRBD2; J: TRBJ2-1; size: -; V: TRBV7-8; CDR3: CASSSPGLAASNEQFF; DNA: TGTGCCAGCAGCTCCCCGGGACTAGCCGCCTCCAATGAGCAGTTCTTC
D: TRBD1; J: TRBJ1-2; size: many; V: TRBV27; CDR3: CASSLLPDRDLHGYTF; DNA: TGTGCCAGCAGTTTACTCCCGGACAGGGACCTCCATGGCTACACCTTC
D: TRBD1; J: TRBJ1-6; size: many; V: TRBV20-1; CDR3: CSARTGNRNSPLHF; DNA: TGCAGTGCTAGGACAGGGAATAGGAATTCACCCCTCCACTTT
D: -; J: TRBJ2-2; size: few; V: TRBV13; CDR3: CASSAAGKKEYGELFF; DNA: TGTGCCAGCAGCGCCGCCGGGAAGAAAGAGTACGGGGAGCTGTTTTTT
D: -; J: TRBJ2-3; size: many; V: TRBV20-1; CDR3: CSASGITDTQYF; DNA: TGCAGTGCTAGCGGGATCACAGATACGCAGTATTTT
D: -; J: TRBJ1-5; size: many; V: TRBV7-2; CDR3: CASSHDPRDQPQHF; DNA: TGTGCCAGCAGCCATGACCCGCGGGATCAGCCCCAGCATTTT
D: -; J: TRBJ2-3; size: many; V: TRBV7-9; CDR3: CASGPGGTDTQYF; DNA: TGTGCCAGCGGGCCCGGGGGCACAGATACGCAGTATTTT
D: TRBD2; J: TRBJ2-1; size: many; V: TRBV3-1; CDR3: CASSLFGTSGSREQFF; DNA: TGTGCCAGCAGCCTTTTTGGAACTAGCGGGAGTCGTGAGCAGTTCTTC
D: -; J: TRBJ2-1; size: many; V: TRBV5-5; CDR3: CASSARGDNYNEQFF; DNA: TGTGCCAGCAGCGCACGGGGGGACAACTACAATGAGCAGTTCTTC
D: TRBD1; J: TRBJ2-4; size: many; V: TRBV4-1; CDR3: CASSQETPDRVGKNIQYF; DNA: TGCGCCAGCAGCCAAGAAACCCCGGACAGGGTTGGCAAAAACATTCAGTACTTC
D: TRBD2; J: TRBJ2-4; size: many; V: TRBV30; CDR3: CAWGTSGANIQYF; DNA: TGTGCCTGGGGCACTAGCGGGGCAAACATTCAGTACTTC
D: -; J: TRBJ1-3; size: many; V: TRBV13; CDR3: CASSFAGILSGNTIYF; DNA: TGTGCCAGCAGCTTCGCCGGGATCCTCTCTGGAAACACCATATATTTT
D: -; J: TRBJ2-1; size: many; V: TRBV28; CDR3: CASSPFDRDSYNEQFF; DNA: TGTGCCAGCAGCCCTTTTGACAGAGATTCCTACAATGAGCAGTTCTTC
D: -; J: TRBJ1-4; size: many; V: TRBV4-1; CDR3: CASSQDGDRNEKLFF; DNA: TGCGCCAGCAGCCAAGACGGGGATAGGAATGAAAAACTGTTTTTT
D: -; J: TRBJ2-7; size: -; V: TRBV5-6; CDR3: CAGSLAHRGMRLSYYEQYF; DNA: TGTGCCGGCAGCCTAGCGCACCGGGGCATGCGACTTTCCTACTACGAGCAGTACTTC
D: TRBD1; J: TRBJ2-1; size: many; V: TRBV18; CDR3: CASSQDRGQVNEQFF; DNA: TGTGCCAGCTCACAAGACAGGGGGCAGGTCAATGAGCAGTTCTTC
D: -; J: TRBJ2-2; size: many; V: TRBV20-1; CDR3: CSAFRANTGELFF; DNA: TGCAGTGCTTTCAGGGCGAACACCGGGGAGCTGTTTTTT
D: -; J: TRBJ2-1; size: many; V: TRBV5-6; CDR3: CASSLDPLPAYNEQFF; DNA: TGTGCCAGCAGCTTGGACCCCCTACCCGCCTACAATGAGCAGTTCTTC
D: -; J: TRBJ1-2; size: many; V: TRBV30; CDR3: CAWNSGWEGFGYTF; DNA: TGTGCCTGGAATTCTGGTTGGGAAGGTTTTGGCTACACCTTC
D: -; J: TRBJ2-1; size: -; V: TRBV12-3/TRBV12-4; CDR3: CASSRPGGHEQFF; DNA: TGTGCCAGCAGTCGGCCTGGAGGTCATGAGCAGTTCTTC